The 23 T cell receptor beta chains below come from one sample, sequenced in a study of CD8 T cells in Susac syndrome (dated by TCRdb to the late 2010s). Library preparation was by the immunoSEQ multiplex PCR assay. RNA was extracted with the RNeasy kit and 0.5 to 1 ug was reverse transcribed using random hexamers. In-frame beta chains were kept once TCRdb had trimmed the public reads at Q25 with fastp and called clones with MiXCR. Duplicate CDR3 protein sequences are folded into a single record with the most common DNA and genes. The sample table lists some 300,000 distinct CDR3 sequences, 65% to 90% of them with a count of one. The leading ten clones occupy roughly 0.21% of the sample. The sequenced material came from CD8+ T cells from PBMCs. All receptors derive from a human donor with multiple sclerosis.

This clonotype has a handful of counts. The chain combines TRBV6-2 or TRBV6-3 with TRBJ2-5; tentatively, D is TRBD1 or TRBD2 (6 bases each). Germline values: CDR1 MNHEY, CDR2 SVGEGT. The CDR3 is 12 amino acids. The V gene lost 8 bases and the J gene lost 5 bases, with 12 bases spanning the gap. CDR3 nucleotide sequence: TGTGCCAGCTGGAGGGGGAGGGAGACCCAGTACTTC. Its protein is CASWRGRETQYF.

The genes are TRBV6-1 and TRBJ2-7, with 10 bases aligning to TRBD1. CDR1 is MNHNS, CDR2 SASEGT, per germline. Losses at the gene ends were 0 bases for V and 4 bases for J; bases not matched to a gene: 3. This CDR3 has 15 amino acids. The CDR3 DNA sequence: TGTGCCAGCAGTGAAGCTTTGGACAGGGGGTACGAGCAGTACTTC. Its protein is CASSEALDRGYEQYF.

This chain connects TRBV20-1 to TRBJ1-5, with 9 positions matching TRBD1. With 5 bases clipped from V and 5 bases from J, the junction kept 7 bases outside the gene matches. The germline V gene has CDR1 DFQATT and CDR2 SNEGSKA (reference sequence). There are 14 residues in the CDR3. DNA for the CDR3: TGCAGTGCTGTACAGGGGGCGGATTATCAGCCCCAGCATTTT. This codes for CSAVQGADYQPQHF.

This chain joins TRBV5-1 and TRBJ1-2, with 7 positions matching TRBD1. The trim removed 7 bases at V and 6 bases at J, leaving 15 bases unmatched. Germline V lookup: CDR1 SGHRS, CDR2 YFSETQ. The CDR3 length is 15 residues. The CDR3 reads CASQTGPYNRNGYTF. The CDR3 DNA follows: TGCGCCAGCCAGACAGGGCCGTACAATCGTAATGGCTACACCTTC.

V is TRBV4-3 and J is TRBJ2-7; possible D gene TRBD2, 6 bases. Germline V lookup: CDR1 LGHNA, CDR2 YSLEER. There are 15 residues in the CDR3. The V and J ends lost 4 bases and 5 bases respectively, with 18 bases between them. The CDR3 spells CASSRRDGGRDEQYF. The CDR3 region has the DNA TGCGCCAGCAGCCGACGGGACGGAGGGCGCGACGAGCAGTACTTC.

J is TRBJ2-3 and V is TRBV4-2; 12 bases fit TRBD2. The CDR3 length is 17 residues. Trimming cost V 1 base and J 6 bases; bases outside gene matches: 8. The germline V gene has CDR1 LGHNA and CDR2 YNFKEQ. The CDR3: CASSQARLAGVGDTQYF. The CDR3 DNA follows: TGTGCCAGCAGCCAAGCGAGACTAGCGGGAGTCGGTGATACGCAGTATTTT.

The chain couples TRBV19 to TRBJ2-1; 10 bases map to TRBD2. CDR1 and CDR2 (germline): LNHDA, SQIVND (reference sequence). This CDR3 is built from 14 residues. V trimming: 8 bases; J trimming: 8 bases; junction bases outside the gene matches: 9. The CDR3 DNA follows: TGTGCCAGTGGGGTAGCGGGAGGAAGCTATGAGCAGTTCTTC. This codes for CASGVAGGSYEQFF.

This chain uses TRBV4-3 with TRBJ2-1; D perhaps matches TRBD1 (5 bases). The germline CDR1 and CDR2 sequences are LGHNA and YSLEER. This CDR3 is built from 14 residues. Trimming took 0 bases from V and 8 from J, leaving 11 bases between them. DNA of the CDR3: TGCGCCAGCAGCCAAGATGGGGCGGACGATGAGCAGTTCTTC. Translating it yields CASSQDGADDEQFF.

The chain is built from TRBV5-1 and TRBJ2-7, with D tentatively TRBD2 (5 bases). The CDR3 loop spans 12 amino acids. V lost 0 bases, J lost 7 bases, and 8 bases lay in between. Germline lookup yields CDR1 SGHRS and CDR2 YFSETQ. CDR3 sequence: CASSLVSGEQYF. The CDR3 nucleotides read TGCGCCAGCAGCTTGGTTTCGGGAGAGCAGTACTTC. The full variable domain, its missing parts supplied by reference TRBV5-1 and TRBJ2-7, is KAGVTQTPRYLIKTRGQQVTLSCSPISGHRSVSWYQQTPGQGLQFLFEYFSETQRNKGNFPGRFSGRQFSNSRSEMNVSTLELGDSALYLCASSLVSGEQYFGPGTRLTVT.

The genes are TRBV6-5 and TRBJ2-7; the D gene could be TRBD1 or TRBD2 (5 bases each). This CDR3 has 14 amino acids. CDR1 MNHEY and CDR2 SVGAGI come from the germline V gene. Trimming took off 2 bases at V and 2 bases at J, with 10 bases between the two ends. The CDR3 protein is CASSYVGPTYEQYF. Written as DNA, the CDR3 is TGTGCCAGCAGTTACGTGGGACCAACCTACGAGCAGTACTTC.

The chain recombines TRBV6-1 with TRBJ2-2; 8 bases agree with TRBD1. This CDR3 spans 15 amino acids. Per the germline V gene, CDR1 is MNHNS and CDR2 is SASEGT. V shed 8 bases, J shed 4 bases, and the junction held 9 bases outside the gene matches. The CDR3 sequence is CASDSGQVLTGELFF. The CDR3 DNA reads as TGTGCCAGCGATTCGGGACAGGTCCTCACCGGGGAGCTGTTTTTT.

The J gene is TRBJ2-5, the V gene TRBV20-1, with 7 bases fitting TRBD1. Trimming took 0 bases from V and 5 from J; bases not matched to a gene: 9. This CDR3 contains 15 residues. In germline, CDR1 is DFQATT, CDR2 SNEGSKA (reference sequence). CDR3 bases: TGCAGTGCTAGAGATCTAGGCAGGGGGACGGAGACCCAGTACTTC. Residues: CSARDLGRGTETQYF.

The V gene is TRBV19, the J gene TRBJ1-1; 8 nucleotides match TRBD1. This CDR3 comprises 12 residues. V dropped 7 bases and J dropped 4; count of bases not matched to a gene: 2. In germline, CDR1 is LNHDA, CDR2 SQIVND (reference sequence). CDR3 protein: CASIQGATEAFF. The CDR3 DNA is TGTGCCAGTATTCAGGGGGCCACTGAAGCTTTCTTT.

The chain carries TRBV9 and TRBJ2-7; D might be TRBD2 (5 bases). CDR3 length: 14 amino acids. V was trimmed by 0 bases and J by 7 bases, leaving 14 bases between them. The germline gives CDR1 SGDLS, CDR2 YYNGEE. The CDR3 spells CASSVVNYGGEQYF. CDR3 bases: TGTGCCAGCAGCGTAGTAAACTACGGCGGGGAGCAGTACTTC.

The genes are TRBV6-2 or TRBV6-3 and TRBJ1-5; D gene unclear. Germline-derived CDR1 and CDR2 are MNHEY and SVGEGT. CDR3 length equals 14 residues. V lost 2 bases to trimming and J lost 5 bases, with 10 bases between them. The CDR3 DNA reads TGTGCCAGCAGTTACATTCTATCGGATCAGCCCCAGCATTTT. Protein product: CASSYILSDQPQHF.

This CDR3 is CASNEGGTEAFF. As DNA, the CDR3 is TGTGCCAGCAACGAAGGGGGCACTGAAGCTTTCTTT. The chain uses TRBV28 and TRBJ1-1, with D possibly being TRBD1 (6 bases). Germline V gene sequence: CDR1 MDHEN, CDR2 SYDVKM. V lost 7 bases and J 4 bases, leaving 10 bases between the germline ends. The CDR3 loop spans 12 amino acids.

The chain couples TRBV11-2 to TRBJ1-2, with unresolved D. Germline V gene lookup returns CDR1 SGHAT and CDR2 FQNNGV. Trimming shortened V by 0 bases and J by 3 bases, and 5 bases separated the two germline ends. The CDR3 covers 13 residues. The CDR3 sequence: CASSLDYDYGYTF. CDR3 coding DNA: TGTGCCAGCAGCTTAGATTATGACTATGGCTACACCTTC.

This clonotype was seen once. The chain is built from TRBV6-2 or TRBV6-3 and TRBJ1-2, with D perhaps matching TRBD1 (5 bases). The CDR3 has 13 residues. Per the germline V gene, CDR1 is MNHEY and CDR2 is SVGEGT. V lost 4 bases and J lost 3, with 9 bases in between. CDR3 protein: CASSSRVDYGYTF. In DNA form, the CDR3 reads TGTGCCAGCAGTTCCAGGGTGGACTATGGCTACACCTTC.

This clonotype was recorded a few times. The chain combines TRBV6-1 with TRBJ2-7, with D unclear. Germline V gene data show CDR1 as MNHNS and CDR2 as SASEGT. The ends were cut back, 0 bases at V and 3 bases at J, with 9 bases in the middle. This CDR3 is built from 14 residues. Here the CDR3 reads CASSEAFWGYEQYF. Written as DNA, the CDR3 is TGTGCCAGCAGTGAAGCTTTCTGGGGCTACGAGCAGTACTTC.

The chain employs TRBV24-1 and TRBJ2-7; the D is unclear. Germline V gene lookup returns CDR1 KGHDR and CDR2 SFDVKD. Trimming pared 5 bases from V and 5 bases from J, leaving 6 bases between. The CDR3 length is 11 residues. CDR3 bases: TGTGCCACCAGTGTGGGCCACGAGCAGTACTTC. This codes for CATSVGHEQYF.

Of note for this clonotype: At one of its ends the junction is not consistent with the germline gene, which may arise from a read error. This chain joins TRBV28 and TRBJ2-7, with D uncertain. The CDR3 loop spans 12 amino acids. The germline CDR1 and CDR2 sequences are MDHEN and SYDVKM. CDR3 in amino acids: CTSSDGIYEQYF. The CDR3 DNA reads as TGTACCAGTTCGGACGGAATCTACGAGCAGTACTTC. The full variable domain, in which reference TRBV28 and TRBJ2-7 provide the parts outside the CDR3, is DVKVTQSSRYLVKRTGEKVFLECVQDMDHENMFWYRQDPGLGLRLIYFSYDVKMKEKGDIPEGYSVSREKKERFSLILESASTNQTSMYLCTSSDGIYEQYFGPGTRLTVT.

The CDR3, as DNA: TGTGCCAGCTCACCACCGCTCGGGAGGGCCGGCACAGATACGCAGTATTTT. Translation: CASSPPLGRAGTDTQYF. V gene TRBV18 combines with J gene TRBJ2-3; 8 nucleotides align to TRBD2. CDR3 length: 17 residues. The V gene's germline CDR1 is KGHSH and CDR2 LQKENI. Trimming at V came to 0 bases and at J to 1 base, leaving 6 bases not matched to a gene.

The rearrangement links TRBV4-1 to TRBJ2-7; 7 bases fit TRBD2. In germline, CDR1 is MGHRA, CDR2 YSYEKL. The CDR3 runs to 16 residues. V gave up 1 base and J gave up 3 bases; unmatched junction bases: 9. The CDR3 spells CASSQVEASGFYEQYF. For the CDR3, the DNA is TGCGCCAGCAGCCAAGTAGAGGCTAGCGGCTTCTACGAGCAGTACTTC.